The 27 T cell receptor beta chains below all came from one sample that was sequenced in a study of identical twins. TCRdb reprocessed the 5' RACE reads with MiXCR, giving one entry per CDR3 protein. The top ten hold 4% to 4.5% of the sample, which has over 600,000 distinct CDR3 sequences, less than 25% seen once. This sample was shared with a second study, whose subject was T cells expressing NK-cell markers.

The sequenced material came from PBMCs. The source of these receptors is a woman in her late teens or twenties in good health.

V is TRBV29-1 and J is TRBJ2-7; tentatively, D is TRBD1 (6 bases). The CDR3 length is 14 residues. The V end lost 1 base, the J end lost 0 bases, and 10 bases lay between the germline ends. The germline V gene has CDR1 SQVTM and CDR2 ANQGSEA. CDR3 region: CSVEVTTGSYEQYF. Written as DNA, the CDR3 is TGCAGCGTTGAAGTGACGACAGGCTCCTACGAGCAGTACTTC.

The sample holds a few counts of this clonotype. The chain links TRBV6-5 to TRBJ1-1; possible D gene TRBD1, 5 bases. CDR1 and CDR2 (germline): MNHEY, SVGAGI. The length of the CDR3 is 12 residues. Trimming pared 6 bases from V and 5 bases from J, leaving 10 bases between. The CDR3 is CASRRTPTEAFF. The CDR3 region has the DNA TGTGCCAGCAGGCGGACACCTACTGAAGCTTTCTTT.

This clonotype was detected a few times. The chain recombines TRBV12-3 or TRBV12-4 with TRBJ2-4, with D possibly TRBD1 on 6 matching bases. The CDR3 loop spans 14 amino acids. Trimming stripped 1 base from V and 8 bases from J, with 12 bases between. The CDR3: CASSLVDGTYIQYF. The CDR3 nucleotides read TGTGCCAGCAGTTTAGTGGATGGGACATACATTCAGTACTTC.

The genes are TRBV20-1 and TRBJ1-2; possible D gene TRBD1, 5 bases. CDR1 is DFQATT, CDR2 SNEGSKA, per germline (reference sequence). Deletions cut 2 bases from V and 5 bases from J, with 18 bases between. The CDR3 extends over 15 amino acids. The CDR3 here is CSARTILQERYGYTF. CDR3 coding DNA: TGCAGTGCTAGAACGATTCTACAGGAACGTTATGGCTACACCTTC.

The rearrangement joins TRBV10-3 to TRBJ2-7, with TRBD2 as a possible D gene (6 bases). The CDR3 consists of 12 residues. V shed 3 bases and J shed 9 bases, with 12 bases lying between them. CDR1 ENHRY and CDR2 SYGVKD come from the germline V gene. The CDR3 is CAISDLEGGQYF. In DNA form, the CDR3 reads TGTGCCATCAGTGATCTGGAGGGAGGGCAGTACTTC.

The chain combines TRBV6-4 with TRBJ2-1; TRBD1 agrees at 9 bases. CDR1 is MRHNA, CDR2 SNTAGT, per germline. V lost 8 bases and J lost 2; bases outside the gene matches: 10. The length of the CDR3 is 16 residues. CDR3 loop: CASSPTGQGAYNEQFF. CDR3 DNA: TGTGCCAGCTCACCCACGGGACAGGGCGCCTACAATGAGCAGTTCTTC.

This clonotype was seen a handful of times. The rearrangement uses TRBV6-4 and TRBJ2-2, with D unresolved. Germline V lookup: CDR1 MRHNA, CDR2 SNTAGT. Trimming took off 1 base at V and 7 bases at J, with 4 bases between the two ends. This CDR3 is built from 12 residues. In DNA, the CDR3 is TGTGCCAGCAGTGACTACGTCGGGGAGCTGTTTTTT. It specifies CASSDYVGELFF.

CDR3 sequence: CASSPSRTGETQYF. CDR3 nucleotides: TGTGCCAGCTCACCGTCGCGGACAGGAGAGACCCAGTACTTC. The V gene is TRBV18, the J gene TRBJ2-5, with TRBD1 matching 7 bases. The V and J ends lost 3 bases and 4 bases, in that order; junction bases with no gene match: 5. This CDR3 has 14 amino acids. The germline gives CDR1 KGHSH, CDR2 LQKENI.

This clonotype was recorded a few times. The chain combines TRBV10-3 with TRBJ1-1; D remains ambiguous. Germline lookup yields CDR1 ENHRY and CDR2 SYGVKD. CDR3 length: 12 amino acids. Trimming stripped 3 bases from V and 6 bases from J, with 8 bases between. In nucleotides, the CDR3 is TGTGCCATCAGTGACGGACGGCCTGAAGCTTTCTTT. It encodes CAISDGRPEAFF.

This clonotype was observed a few times. The chain uses TRBV29-1 and TRBJ2-7, with TRBD1 matching 10 bases. After removal of 7 bases from V and 6 bases from J, the junction contained 9 bases not matched to a gene. The germline V gene encodes CDR1 SQVTM and CDR2 ANQGSEA. The CDR3 extends over 13 amino acids. DNA for the CDR3: TGCAGCGCTTCGGGACAGGGGCCTCTCGAGCAGTACTTC. This sequence encodes CSASGQGPLEQYF.

This clonotype was observed a handful of times. The chain joins TRBV20-1 to TRBJ2-1; the D gene is possibly TRBD1 (5 bases). The V and J ends lost 1 base and 2 bases respectively, with 15 bases between them. The CDR3 length is 16 residues. Germline-derived CDR1 and CDR2 are DFQATT and SNEGSKA (reference sequence). The CDR3 protein is CSARGTPLSAYNEQFF. The CDR3 bases are TGCAGTGCTAGAGGGACACCCTTAAGTGCCTACAATGAGCAGTTCTTC.

J is TRBJ2-7 and V is TRBV20-1; a weak D match, TRBD1 (5 bases). The germline gives CDR1 DFQATT, CDR2 SNEGSKA (reference sequence). The CDR3 contains 15 residues. V was cut by 6 bases and J by 2 bases, with 20 bases left in between. CDR3 protein: CSAYSDSPRTYEQYF. CDR3 nucleotide sequence: TGCAGTGCGTATTCCGACAGCCCACGTACCTACGAGCAGTACTTC.

The chain joins TRBV29-1 to TRBJ2-3, with unresolved D. V dropped 5 bases and J dropped 5 bases, with 14 bases sitting between them. The CDR3 totals 13 residues. Germline-derived CDR1 and CDR2 are SQVTM and ANQGSEA. The CDR3 region has the DNA TGCAGCGTTCGTCCTCTCTTCGAAGATACGCAGTATTTT. It yields the protein CSVRPLFEDTQYF.

The sample holds a few counts of this clonotype. The V gene is TRBV20-1, the J gene TRBJ2-1, with D perhaps TRBD1 (6 bases). The V gene lost 7 bases and the J gene lost 8 bases, with 12 bases spanning the gap. CDR1 and CDR2 from the germline V gene are DFQATT and SNEGSKA (reference sequence). This CDR3 is 11 amino acids long. The DNA for the CDR3 is TGCAGTGTTAATAGGGGGTATGAGCAGTTCTTC. Protein sequence: CSVNRGYEQFF.

This clonotype was observed a handful of times. The chain employs TRBV27 and TRBJ2-1; a weak D match, TRBD2 (7 bases). With 0 bases removed from V and 8 bases from J, the gap between germline ends came to 14 bases. CDR1 MNHEY and CDR2 SMNVEV come from the germline V gene (reference sequence). CDR3 length equals 15 residues. The CDR3 nucleotides read TGTGCCAGCAGTTTATCCCGCCGGGGGGCTCATGAGCAGTTCTTC. Amino acid sequence: CASSLSRRGAHEQFF.

The V gene is TRBV19, the J gene TRBJ2-7; D gene uncertain. This CDR3 has 13 residues. The germline gives CDR1 LNHDA, CDR2 SQIVND (reference sequence). Trimming pared 3 bases from V and 3 bases from J, leaving 9 bases between. The CDR3 region has the DNA TGTGCCAGTAGTATCGCTAGGAGCTACGAGCAGTACTTC. Residues: CASSIARSYEQYF.

This clonotype was seen a handful of times. V gene TRBV12-3 or TRBV12-4 combines with J gene TRBJ2-5; 13 bases match TRBD2. V shed 9 bases and J 5 bases; nucleotides not matched to a gene: 6. This CDR3 region has 14 residues. CDR3 amino acids: CASRRTSGSETQYF. CDR3 nucleotide sequence: TGTGCCAGTCGCCGGACTAGCGGGAGTGAGACCCAGTACTTC.

This clonotype was picked up a small number of times. The junction differs from germline at one of its ends, possibly a read error. The chain combines TRBV7-2 with TRBJ2-1; possible D gene TRBD2, 6 bases. The CDR3 covers 13 residues. The V gene's germline CDR1 is SGHTA and CDR2 FQGNSA. The CDR3 reads CASSPRRESSQVF. For the CDR3, the DNA is TGTGCCAGCAGCCCAAGGCGGGAAAGCTCTCAGGTCTTC.

The chain has TRBV5-1 and TRBJ2-3; 8 bases line up with TRBD2. The junction had 8 bases not matched to a gene; V was cut back by 6 bases and J by 5 bases. The CDR3 totals 14 residues. The V gene's germline CDR1 is SGHRS and CDR2 YFSETQ. The CDR3 loop is CASTSGGQEDTQYF. CDR3 in DNA: TGCGCCAGCACCTCGGGGGGGCAGGAAGATACGCAGTATTTT.

This clonotype was detected only a few times. The rearrangement joins TRBV6-1 to TRBJ2-5; D may correspond to TRBD1 or TRBD2 (6 bases each). The CDR3 is 14 residues long. Trimming removed 5 bases at V and 6 bases at J, with 16 bases between. From germline, CDR1 is MNHNS and CDR2 SASEGT. The CDR3 loop is CASSPSGGQKTQYF. The CDR3 DNA is TGTGCCAGCAGTCCCAGTGGGGGGCAGAAGACCCAGTACTTC.

This clonotype was counted at least ten times. This chain connects TRBV12-3 or TRBV12-4 to TRBJ1-2; unclear D gene. Trimming took off 6 bases at V and 7 bases at J, with 12 bases between the two ends. The length of the CDR3 is 12 residues. CDR3 coding DNA: TGTGCCAGCAGCTGGGAGGCGGTTGGCTACACCTTC. This translates into CASSWEAVGYTF.

This clonotype was observed a few times. J is TRBJ2-3 and V is TRBV9, with 8 bases that match TRBD2. The V and J ends lost 3 bases and 6 bases, in that order; junction bases with no gene match: 12. This CDR3 comprises 16 residues. Germline V gives CDR1 SGDLS, CDR2 YYNGEE. CDR3 DNA: TGTGCCAGCAGCGGAGGGAATCGAGCGGGGGCGGATACGCAGTATTTT. It is translated as CASSGGNRAGADTQYF.

This clonotype has just a few counts. The chain links TRBV14 to TRBJ2-2; D remains unclear. The V gene lost 4 bases and the J gene lost 6 bases, with 9 bases spanning the gap. This CDR3 spans 13 amino acids. CDR1 is SGHDN, CDR2 FVKESK, per germline. The CDR3 here is CASSPRTPGELFF. DNA of the CDR3: TGTGCCAGCAGCCCGAGAACTCCCGGGGAGCTGTTTTTT.

The genes are TRBV27 and TRBJ2-5; D is perhaps TRBD2 (5 bases). The CDR3 contains 17 residues. V shed 3 bases and J shed 3 bases, with 20 bases lying between them. In germline, CDR1 is MNHEY, CDR2 SMNVEV (reference sequence). For the CDR3, the DNA is TGTGCCAGCAGTTTTTCACCTTACACCTTCGGGAAAGAGACCCAGTACTTC. Protein sequence: CASSFSPYTFGKETQYF.

This clonotype appeared a single time. The rearrangement links TRBV20-1 to TRBJ2-7; 11 nucleotides line up with TRBD2. V shed 1 base, J shed 4 bases, and the junction held 6 bases outside the gene matches. The CDR3 is 15 amino acids. Per the germline V gene, CDR1 is DFQATT and CDR2 is SNEGSKA (reference sequence). CDR3 sequence: CSARGGTSGWYEQYF. As DNA, the CDR3 is TGCAGTGCTAGAGGGGGGACTAGCGGTTGGTACGAGCAGTACTTC.

This chain uses TRBV4-3 with TRBJ2-1; no clear D. Trimming removed 3 bases at V and 0 bases at J, with 9 bases between. CDR1 and CDR2 from the germline V gene are LGHNA and YSLEER. This CDR3 has 15 residues. In DNA, the CDR3 is TGCGCCAGCAGCCAGACCTCCCGCTCCTACAATGAGCAGTTCTTC. Translating it yields CASSQTSRSYNEQFF.

J is TRBJ2-1 and V is TRBV7-9; TRBD2 matches at 11 bases. The CDR3 has 16 residues. Germline CDR1 is SEHNR and CDR2 is FQNEAQ (reference sequence). J was trimmed by 4 bases and V by 5 bases; bases with no gene match: 7. CDR3 DNA sequence: TGTGCCAGCAGCCCTAAAGGGACTAGCGGATACAATGAGCAGTTCTTC. This encodes CASSPKGTSGYNEQFF.